This TCR beta chain was sequenced for a study of PD-1 blockade in classical Hodgkin lymphoma. Study-level results: It was CD4+ TCR diversity, not CD8+, that rose significantly by C4D1. Baseline diversity was lower in partial responders and progressors than complete responders.

V was pared by 7 bases and J by 6 bases, with 12 bases of the junction left unmatched. Germline V CDR1 and CDR2: SQVTM, ANQGSEA. This CDR3 is 13 amino acids long. About this clone itself: Its antigen is not known.

No patient escaped relapse after autologous stem cell transplantation, and brentuximab vedotin exposure varied. Responses achieved at best were complete response, partial response or progressive disease. Clones were sequenced by immunoSEQ multiplex PCR, and TCRdb holds only the in-frame ones, with some missing. This table has about 54,000 clones, around 93% appearing once. The sample was peripheral blood mononuclear cells (PBMCs), taken before the second cycle of nivolumab. The chain joins TRBV29-1 to TRBJ2-7; 7 nucleotides line up with TRBD1. The sequence was obtained from a human donor with classical Hodgkin lymphoma. CDR3 DNA sequence: TGCAGCGCCATCATCTTAACAGGGGCCGAGCAGTACTTC. Amino acid sequence: CSAIILTGAEQYF.